This T cell receptor (beta chain) was recorded in a study of spatial heterogeneity in lung cancer. This clonotype was seen ten or more times. The antigen remains undetermined. After removal of 11 bases from V and 5 bases from J, the junction contained 11 bases not matched to a gene. Germline V gene data show CDR1 as ENHRY and CDR2 as SYGVKD. CDR3 length: 14 residues. TCRdb called the 5' RACE reads again in MiXCR, with one record for every CDR3 protein. The table lists roughly 23,000 distinct CDR3 sequences, about 4.9% of them singletons. The time point: sample taken at primary tumor resection. The donor group consisted of under 95 patients who had untreated, early-stage non-small cell lung cancer. Study outcomes and limitations: It was found that expanded intratumoral alpha and beta TCR counts tracked tumor mutation counts.

The input for sequencing was lung tumor tissue, taken at surgery. The TCR was taken from a male donor with early-stage non-small cell lung cancer. V is TRBV10-3 and J is TRBJ2-2; 7 bases are a match to TRBD2. CDR3 bases: TGTGCCGCTTCCGGGGCTAGCGGTACCGGGGAGCTGTTTTTT. Translation gives CAASGASGTGELFF.